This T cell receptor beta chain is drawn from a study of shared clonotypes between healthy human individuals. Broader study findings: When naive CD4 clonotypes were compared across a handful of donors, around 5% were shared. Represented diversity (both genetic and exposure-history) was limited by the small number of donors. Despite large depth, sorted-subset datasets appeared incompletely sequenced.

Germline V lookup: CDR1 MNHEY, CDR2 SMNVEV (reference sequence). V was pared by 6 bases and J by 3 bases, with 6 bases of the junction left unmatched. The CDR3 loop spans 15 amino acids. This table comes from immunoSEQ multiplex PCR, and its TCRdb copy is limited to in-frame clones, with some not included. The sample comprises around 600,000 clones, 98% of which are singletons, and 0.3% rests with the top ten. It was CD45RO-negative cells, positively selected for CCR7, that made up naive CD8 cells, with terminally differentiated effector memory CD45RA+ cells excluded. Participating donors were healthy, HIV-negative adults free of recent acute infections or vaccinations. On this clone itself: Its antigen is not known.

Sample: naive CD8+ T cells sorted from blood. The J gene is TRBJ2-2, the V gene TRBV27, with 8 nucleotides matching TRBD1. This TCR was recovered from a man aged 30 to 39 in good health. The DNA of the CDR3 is TGTGCCAGCAGCTACAGGGGGTGGGACACCGGGGAGCTGTTTTTT. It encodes CASSYRGWDTGELFF.